This T cell receptor (beta chain) was profiled in a study of glioma-infiltrating T cells after dendritic cell vaccination. Study as a whole: Glioblastoma patients came from Phase I and II dendritic cell vaccination trials. At biweekly intervals, patients got three intradermal dendritic cell vaccine injections.

Indicated time point: after dendritic cell vaccination, including at tumor progression/relapse. All glioblastoma patients lacked an isocitrate dehydrogenase mutation. Primers: 60 V beta forward and 13 J beta reverse. The data were produced by immunoSEQ multiplex PCR, yet TCRdb's version contains in-frame clones alone and is incomplete. The sample consists of 90,000 to 95,000 clones, about 81% of them appearing once. This CDR3 has 17 amino acids. The V gene's germline CDR1 is MNHEY and CDR2 SMNVEV (reference sequence). After removal of 6 bases from V and 4 bases from J, the junction contained 15 bases not matched to a gene.

The V call is TRBV27, the J call TRBJ2-3, with 8 bases aligning to TRBD2. The receptor was derived from a human donor with glioblastoma. The input for sequencing was blood, taken after dendritic cell vaccination. CDR3 bases: TGTGCCAGCAGGACGATATTACGGGCCGGGGGGGCAGATACGCAGTATTTT. This translates into CASRTILRAGGADTQYF.